The rows below give T cell receptor beta chains drawn from one sample of a study of Ad26.COV2.S vaccination and SARS-CoV-2 variants. Clones were sequenced by immunoSEQ multiplex PCR, and TCRdb holds only the in-frame ones, with some missing. The profile shows a few hundred thousand clones, around 89% of them singletons. The material was peripheral blood, obtained in a trial of Ad26.COV2.S vaccine versus placebo. All receptors derive from a person between 18 and 65 years old who received the Ad26.COV2.S COVID-19 vaccine or a placebo. Both conserved end residues are part of each CDR3. Fields, in order: clone size, D gene, J gene, V gene, CDR3 protein, CDR3 DNA. D genes are given only for firm matches. Clone size appears in some rows only: once, few, many, or a class for an expanded clone.

.	TRBD1	TRBJ2-1	TRBV7-2	CASSLGTGPYNEQFF	TGTGCCAGCAGCTTAGGGACAGGACCCTACAATGAGCAGTTCTTC
.	.	TRBJ1-4	TRBV28	CASSLEGQEKLFF	TGTGCCAGCAGTTTAGAGGGGCAGGAAAAACTGTTTTTT
.	TRBD1	TRBJ2-3	TRBV5-6	CASSPDRGPFDTQYF	TGTGCCAGCAGCCCGGACAGGGGGCCATTTGATACGCAGTATTTT
.	.	TRBJ2-4	TRBV19	CASSTSGVLTKNIQYF	TGTGCCAGTAGTACCTCAGGGGTACTTACCAAAAACATTCAGTACTTC
.	.	TRBJ2-1	TRBV30	CAWSGGQNSYNEQFF	TGTGCCTGGAGTGGAGGACAGAACTCCTACAATGAGCAGTTCTTC
.	TRBD1	TRBJ1-1	TRBV18	CASSLEQGDEAFF	TGTGCCAGCTCACTAGAACAGGGGGATGAAGCTTTCTTT
.	TRBD2	TRBJ2-3	TRBV6-4	CASSDSFSGARDTQYF	TGTGCCAGCAGTGACTCTTTTAGCGGGGCTAGAGATACGCAGTATTTT
.	.	TRBJ1-2	TRBV11-2	CASSLGGTNYGYTF	TGTGCCAGCAGCTTGGGAGGGACTAACTATGGCTACACCTTC
few	.	TRBJ1-6	TRBV6-5	CASSSHAGLNNSPLHF	TGTGCCAGCAGTTCTCACGCGGGACTGAATAATTCACCCCTCCACTTT
few	.	TRBJ2-1	TRBV2	CASKVMGGNEQFF	TGTGCCAGCAAGGTCATGGGCGGCAATGAGCAGTTCTTC
.	TRBD1	TRBJ2-7	TRBV14	CASSRGTGGAYEQYF	TGTGCCAGCAGCCGCGGGACAGGGGGTGCCTACGAGCAGTACTTC
.	.	TRBJ1-5	TRBV6-1	CASSDRGPQPQHF	TGTGCCAGCAGTGATAGGGGCCCACAGCCCCAGCATTTT
.	.	TRBJ1-2	TRBV6-2/TRBV6-3	CASSYSSTGLYGYTF	TGTGCCAGCAGTTACTCGTCGACAGGCCTCTATGGCTACACCTTC
.	TRBD2	TRBJ2-3	TRBV5-1	CASSFRTSASTDTQYF	TGCGCCAGCAGCTTCCGGACTAGTGCTAGCACAGATACGCAGTATTTT
.	.	TRBJ2-3	TRBV5-6	CASSSGGSPSTDTQYF	TGTGCCAGCAGCTCGGGGGGCTCTCCTAGCACAGATACGCAGTATTTT
.	.	TRBJ1-1	TRBV7-2	CASSLGVTGVSFF	TGTGCCAGCAGCTTAGGAGTGACAGGCGTCTCTTTCTTT
.	.	TRBJ1-2	TRBV24-1	CATSEGFDYGYTF	TGTGCCACCAGTGAGGGGTTTGACTATGGCTACACCTTC
.	.	TRBJ1-1	TRBV19	CASSMQGLDTEAFF	TGTGCCAGTAGTATGCAGGGACTGGACACTGAAGCTTTCTTT
.	.	TRBJ1-6	TRBV5-6	CASSFEPGNSPLHF	TGTGCCAGCAGTTTTGAACCGGGGAATTCACCCCTCCACTTT
.	.	TRBJ2-7	TRBV5-4	CASSPDLSSYEQYF	TGTGCCAGCAGCCCGGACCTAAGCTCCTACGAGCAGTACTTC
.	TRBD1	TRBJ1-2	TRBV24-1	CATSGDRGDYGYTF	TGTGCCACCAGTGGAGACAGGGGGGACTATGGCTACACCTTC
.	TRBD1	TRBJ1-2	TRBV7-3	CASSLRQGDGYTF	TGTGCCAGCAGCTTACGCCAGGGGGACGGCTACACCTTC
.	.	TRBJ1-5	TRBV5-1	CASSLEGRGSNQPQHF	TGCGCCAGCAGCTTGGAGGGAAGGGGTAGCAATCAGCCCCAGCATTTT
.	.	TRBJ2-1	TRBV3-1/TRBV3-2	CASSGRKDFSSYNEQFF	TGTGCCAGCAGCGGACGGAAGGACTTTAGCTCCTACAATGAGCAGTTCTTC
.	TRBD2	TRBJ2-3	TRBV7-2	CASSRSHSGGASDTQYF	TGTGCCAGCAGCCGGAGCCATAGCGGGGGGGCCTCAGATACGCAGTATTTT
.	TRBD2	TRBJ2-3	TRBV3-1/TRBV3-2	CASSPGLAGPSSTDTQYF	TGTGCCAGCAGCCCAGGACTAGCGGGCCCCTCTAGCACAGATACGCAGTATTTT
few	.	TRBJ2-7	TRBV29-1	CSVELQDYEQYF	TGCAGCGTTGAACTCCAGGATTACGAGCAGTACTTC
few	.	TRBJ2-3	TRBV7-9	CASSLDISTDTQYF	TGTGCCAGCAGCTTAGACATAAGCACAGATACGCAGTATTTT
few	TRBD1	TRBJ1-4	TRBV7-9	CASSHGQGREKLFF	TGTGCCAGCAGCCACGGACAGGGACGTGAAAAACTGTTTTTT
.	.	TRBJ2-1	TRBV11-2	CASSLDRGPYNEQFF	TGTGCCAGCAGCTTAGATCGGGGCCCGTACAATGAGCAGTTCTTC
.	.	TRBJ1-5	TRBV5-1	CASSLFDVSNQPQHF	TGCGCCAGCAGCTTGTTTGACGTTAGCAATCAGCCCCAGCATTTT
.	.	TRBJ2-1	TRBV4-3	CASSQDTGTNEQFF	TGCGCCAGCAGCCAAGATACAGGCACCAATGAGCAGTTCTTC
.	TRBD1	TRBJ2-3	TRBV4-2	CASSQTGGITDTQYF	TGTGCCAGCAGCCAAACAGGGGGTATCACAGATACGCAGTATTTT
.	.	TRBJ1-3	TRBV5-1	CATSGTGTGNTIYF	TGCGCCACCTCTGGGACGGGTACAGGAAACACCATATATTTT
.	TRBD2	TRBJ2-1	TRBV7-2	CASSFRRGGTLEQFF	TGTGCCAGCAGCTTTAGGCGGGGGGGTACCCTAGAGCAGTTCTTC
few	.	TRBJ1-5	TRBV19	CASSSPGVNSAQHF	TGTGCCAGTAGTAGTCCAGGGGTTAATTCGGCCCAGCATTTT
.	.	TRBJ2-6	TRBV5-1	CASSLSPGTGANVLTF	TGCGCCAGCAGCTTGTCTCCGGGGACTGGGGCCAACGTCCTGACTTTC
.	TRBD2	TRBJ2-7	TRBV5-1	CASSYIYERGNYEQYF	TGCGCCAGCAGCTATATATACGAGCGGGGGAACTACGAGCAGTACTTC
.	.	TRBJ1-4	TRBV7-2	CASSPNRFGGEKLFF	TGTGCCAGCAGCCCTAACAGGTTCGGGGGTGAAAAACTGTTTTTT
.	.	TRBJ2-3	TRBV5-1	CASSLTGTSTDTQYF	TGCGCCAGCAGCTTGACGGGGACTAGCACAGATACGCAGTATTTT
.	TRBD1	TRBJ1-1	TRBV5-1	CASSLDGQGGTEAFF	TGCGCCAGCAGCTTGGATGGACAGGGTGGCACTGAAGCTTTCTTT
.	TRBD2	TRBJ2-7	TRBV29-1	CSVHAGTSGGNEQYF	TGCAGCGTGCACGCCGGGACTAGCGGGGGGAACGAGCAGTACTTC
few	.	TRBJ1-6	TRBV28	CASSLPPGAGNSPLHF	TGTGCCAGCAGCTTACCCCCAGGGGCCGGGAATTCACCCCTCCACTTT
.	TRBD1	TRBJ1-2	TRBV13	CASSPGQGANYGYTF	TGTGCCAGCAGCCCGGGACAGGGGGCTAACTATGGCTACACCTTC
.	TRBD1	TRBJ1-6	TRBV6-2/TRBV6-3	CASSSGTGGSPLHF	TGTGCCAGCAGCTCCGGGACAGGGGGTTCACCCCTCCACTTT
.	.	TRBJ1-1	TRBV12-3/TRBV12-4	CASSFGGNTEAFF	TGTGCCAGCAGTTTTGGTGGGAACACTGAAGCTTTCTTT
.	TRBD2	TRBJ2-5	TRBV4-3	CASSQFSGGQETQYF	TGCGCCAGCAGCCAATTCAGCGGGGGGCAAGAGACCCAGTACTTC
.	TRBD1	TRBJ1-1	TRBV24-1	CATQGAGSTEAFF	TGTGCCACCCAGGGGGCGGGCTCCACTGAAGCTTTCTTT
.	.	TRBJ1-1	TRBV5-8	CASSRIGIRFADTEAFF	TGTGCCAGCAGCCGGATTGGGATCCGGTTTGCGGACACTGAAGCTTTCTTT
.	.	TRBJ2-7	TRBV3-1/TRBV3-2	CASSPRDYEQYF	TGTGCCAGCAGCCCGCGGGACTACGAGCAGTACTTC
.	TRBD2	TRBJ2-7	TRBV4-2	CASSQEVAGGYEQYF	TGTGCCAGCAGCCAAGAGGTAGCGGGGGGCTACGAGCAGTACTTC
.	.	TRBJ1-4	TRBV11-2	CASSLDRVNEKLFF	TGTGCCAGCAGCTTAGACAGGGTAAATGAAAAACTGTTTTTT